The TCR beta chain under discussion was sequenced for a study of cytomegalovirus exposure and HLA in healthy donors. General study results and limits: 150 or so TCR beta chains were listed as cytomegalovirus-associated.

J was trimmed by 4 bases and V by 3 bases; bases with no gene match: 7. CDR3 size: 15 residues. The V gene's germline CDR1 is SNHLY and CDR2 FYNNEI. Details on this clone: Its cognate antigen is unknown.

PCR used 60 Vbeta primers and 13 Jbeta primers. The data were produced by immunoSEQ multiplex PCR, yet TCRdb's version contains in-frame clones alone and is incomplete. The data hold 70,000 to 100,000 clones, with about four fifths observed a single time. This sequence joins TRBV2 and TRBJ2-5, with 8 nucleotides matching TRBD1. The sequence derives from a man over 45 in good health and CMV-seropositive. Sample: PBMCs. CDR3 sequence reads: CASSDLRTGGETQYF. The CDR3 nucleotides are TGTGCCAGCAGTGACCTCCGAACAGGGGGAGAGACCCAGTACTTC.